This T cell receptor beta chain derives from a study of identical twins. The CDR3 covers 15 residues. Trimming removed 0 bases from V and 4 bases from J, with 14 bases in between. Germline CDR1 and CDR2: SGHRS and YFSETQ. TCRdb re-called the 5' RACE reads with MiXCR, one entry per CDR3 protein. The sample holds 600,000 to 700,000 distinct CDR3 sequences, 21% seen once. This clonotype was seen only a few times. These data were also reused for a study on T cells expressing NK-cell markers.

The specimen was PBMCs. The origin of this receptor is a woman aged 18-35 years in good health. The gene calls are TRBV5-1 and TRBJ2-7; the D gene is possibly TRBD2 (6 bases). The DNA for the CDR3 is TGCGCCAGCAGCTTGGACGGGGGTGGCGGGTACGAGCAGTACTTC. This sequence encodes CASSLDGGGGYEQYF.